This T cell receptor beta chain was recorded in a study of blood T cell repertoires in COVID-19. Whole-study context: The samples span acute and convalescent COVID-19 from the United States, Italy and Spain. The analysed material was cDNA or gDNA that came from T cells, B-cell-depleted T cells, or PBMCs.

The authors' processing: Estimates of nucleated cell counts were drawn from the amplification of reference gene primers. Assay used: immunoSEQ multiplex PCR; TCRdb lists only in-frame clones, some missing. V and J calls and clone size come straight from that table; D and trimming were deduced from the DNA. The repertoire has a few hundred thousand clones, around four fifths of them found once; the top ten carry about 1.9%. This receptor was obtained from a man aged 25-45 years who had recovered from COVID-19. Specimen: peripheral blood.

The CDR3, as DNA: TGTGCCATCTCGTTGGGGCTGGACACTGAAGCTTTCTTT. It specifies CAISLGLDTEAFF. The chain recombines TRBV10-3 with TRBJ1-1; perhaps TRBD1 as D (5 bases). The germline V gene has CDR1 ENHRY and CDR2 SYGVKD. Deletions cut 8 bases from V and 3 bases from J, with 13 bases between. This CDR3 has 13 amino acids.